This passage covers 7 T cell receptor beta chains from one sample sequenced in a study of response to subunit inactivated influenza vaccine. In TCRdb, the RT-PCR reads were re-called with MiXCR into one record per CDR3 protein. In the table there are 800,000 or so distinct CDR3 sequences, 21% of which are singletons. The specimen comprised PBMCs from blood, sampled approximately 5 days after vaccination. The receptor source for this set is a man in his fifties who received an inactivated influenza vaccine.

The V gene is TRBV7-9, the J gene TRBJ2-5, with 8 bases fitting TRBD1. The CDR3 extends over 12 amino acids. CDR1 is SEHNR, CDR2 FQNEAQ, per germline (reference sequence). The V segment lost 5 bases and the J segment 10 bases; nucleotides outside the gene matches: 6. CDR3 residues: CASSAYTGGQYF. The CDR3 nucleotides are TGTGCCAGCAGCGCGTACACAGGGGGCCAGTACTTC.

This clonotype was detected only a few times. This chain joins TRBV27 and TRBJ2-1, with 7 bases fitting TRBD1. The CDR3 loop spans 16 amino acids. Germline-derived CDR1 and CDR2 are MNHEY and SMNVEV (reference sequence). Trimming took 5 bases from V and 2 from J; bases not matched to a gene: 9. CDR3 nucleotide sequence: TGTGCCAGCAGTACCTCCGGGACAGTCACCTACAATGAGCAGTTCTTC. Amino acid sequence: CASSTSGTVTYNEQFF.

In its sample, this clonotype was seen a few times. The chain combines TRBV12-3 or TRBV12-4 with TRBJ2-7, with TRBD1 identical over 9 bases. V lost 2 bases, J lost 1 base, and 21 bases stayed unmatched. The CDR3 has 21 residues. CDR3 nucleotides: TGTGCCAGCAGTTTAAGGGGTAGTAGTGGGGGACAGGGATTGAGTTCCTACGAGCAGTACTTC. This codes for CASSLRGSSGGQGLSSYEQYF.

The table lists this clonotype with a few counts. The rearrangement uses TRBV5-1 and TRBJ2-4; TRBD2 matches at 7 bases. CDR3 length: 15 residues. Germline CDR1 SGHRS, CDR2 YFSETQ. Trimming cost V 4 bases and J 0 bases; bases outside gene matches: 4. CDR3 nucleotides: TGCGCCAGCAGCCGGGGGGACGTAGCCAAAAACATTCAGTACTTC. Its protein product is CASSRGDVAKNIQYF.

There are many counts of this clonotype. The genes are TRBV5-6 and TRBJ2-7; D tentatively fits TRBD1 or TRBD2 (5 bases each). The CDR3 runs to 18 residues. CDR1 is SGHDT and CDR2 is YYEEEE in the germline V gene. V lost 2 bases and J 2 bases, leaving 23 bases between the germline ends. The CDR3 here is CASSFVGGLGGDAYEQYF. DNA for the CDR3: TGTGCCAGCAGCTTTGTTGGTGGTTTAGGTGGGGACGCCTACGAGCAGTACTTC.

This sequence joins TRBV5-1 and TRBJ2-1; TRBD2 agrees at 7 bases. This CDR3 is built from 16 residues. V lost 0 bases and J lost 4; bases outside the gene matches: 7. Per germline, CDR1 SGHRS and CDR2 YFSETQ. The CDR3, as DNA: TGCGCCAGCAGCTTGGTTTCAGCGGGACCTTACAATGAGCAGTTCTTC. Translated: CASSLVSAGPYNEQFF.

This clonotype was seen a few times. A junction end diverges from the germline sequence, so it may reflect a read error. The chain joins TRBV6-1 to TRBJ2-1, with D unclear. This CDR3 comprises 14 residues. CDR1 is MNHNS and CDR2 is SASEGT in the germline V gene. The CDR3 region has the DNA TGTGCCAGCAGCGAAGAAGGCGTTTACAATGAGCAGTTCTTC. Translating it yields CASSEEGVYNEQFF.